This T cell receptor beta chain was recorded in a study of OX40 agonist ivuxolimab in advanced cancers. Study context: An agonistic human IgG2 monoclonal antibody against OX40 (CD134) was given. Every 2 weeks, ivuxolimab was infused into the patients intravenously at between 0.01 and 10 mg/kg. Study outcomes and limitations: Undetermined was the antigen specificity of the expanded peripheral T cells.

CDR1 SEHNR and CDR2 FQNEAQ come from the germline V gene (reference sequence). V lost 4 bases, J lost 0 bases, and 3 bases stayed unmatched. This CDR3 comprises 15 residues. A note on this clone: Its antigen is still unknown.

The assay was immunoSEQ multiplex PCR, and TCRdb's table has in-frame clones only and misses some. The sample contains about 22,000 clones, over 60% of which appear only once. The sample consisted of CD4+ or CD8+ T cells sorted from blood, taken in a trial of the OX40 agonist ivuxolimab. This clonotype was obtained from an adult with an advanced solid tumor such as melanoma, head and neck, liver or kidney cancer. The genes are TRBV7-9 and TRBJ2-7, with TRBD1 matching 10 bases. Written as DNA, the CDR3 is TGTGCCAGCAGCTATGACAGGGGGCCCTCCTACGAGCAGTACTTC. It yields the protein CASSYDRGPSYEQYF.